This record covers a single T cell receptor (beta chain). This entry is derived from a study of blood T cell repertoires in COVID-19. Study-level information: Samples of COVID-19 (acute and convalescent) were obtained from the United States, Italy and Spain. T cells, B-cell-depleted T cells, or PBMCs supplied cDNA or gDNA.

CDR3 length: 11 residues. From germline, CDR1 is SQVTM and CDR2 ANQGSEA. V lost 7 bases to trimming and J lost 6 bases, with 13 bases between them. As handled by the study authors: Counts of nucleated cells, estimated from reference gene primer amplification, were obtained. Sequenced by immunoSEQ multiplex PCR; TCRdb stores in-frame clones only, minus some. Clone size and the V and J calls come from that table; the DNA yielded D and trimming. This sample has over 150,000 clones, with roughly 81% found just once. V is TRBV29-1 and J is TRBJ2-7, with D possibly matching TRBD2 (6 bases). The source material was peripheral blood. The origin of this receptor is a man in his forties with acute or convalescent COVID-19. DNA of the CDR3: TGCAGCGCGGGTGCGGGGACCGAGCAGTACTTC. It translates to CSAGAGTEQYF.